These T cell receptor beta chains were read from a single sample in a study of blood T cell repertoires in COVID-19. Method: immunoSEQ multiplex PCR; TCRdb's copy keeps in-frame clones and lacks some. Of about 71,000 clones detected, roughly nine tenths appear once; the ten largest clones hold more than 8%. The sequenced sample consisted of peripheral blood. All receptors come from a man between 45 and 60 years old with active COVID-19. CDR3s include the opening cysteine and the closing phenylalanine or tryptophan. The order of the fields is D gene, V gene, J gene, clone size, CDR3 protein, CDR3 DNA. The D gene is left open where the match is weak. Clone size appears in some rows only: once, few, many, or a class for an expanded clone.

-	TRBV15	TRBJ2-3	-	CATSREGASTDTQYF	TGTGCCACCAGCAGAGAGGGGGCTAGCACAGATACGCAGTATTTT
TRBD1	TRBV30	TRBJ2-7	-	CAWSLRQGVYEQYF	TGTGCCTGGAGTTTAAGACAGGGTGTCTACGAGCAGTACTTC
-	TRBV19	TRBJ2-3	-	CASSIVGTSTDTQYF	TGTGCCAGTAGTATTGTGGGGACTAGCACAGATACGCAGTATTTT
-	TRBV2	TRBJ1-2	-	CASSDYLTLDYGYTF	TGTGCCAGCAGCGACTACCTCACCCTCGACTATGGCTACACCTTC
TRBD2	TRBV3-1/TRBV3-2	TRBJ2-1	-	CASSQVVSSGVGQFF	TGTGCCAGCAGCCAAGTGGTCTCTAGCGGGGTAGGACAGTTCTTC
TRBD1	TRBV3-1/TRBV3-2	TRBJ1-4	once	CASSQDPRGVHEKLFF	TGTGCCAGCAGCCAAGATCCCAGGGGGGTACATGAAAAACTGTTTTTT
TRBD2	TRBV18	TRBJ2-7	few	CASSPGLAGTSSYEQYF	TGTGCCAGCTCACCGGGCCTAGCGGGCACTAGCTCCTACGAGCAGTACTTC
TRBD2	TRBV2	TRBJ2-7	-	CASSEEAGGSYEQYF	TGTGCCAGCAGTGAAGAAGCGGGGGGTTCCTACGAGCAGTACTTC
-	TRBV21-1	TRBJ1-4	once	CASSKSSGGVKLFF	TGTGCCAGCAGCAAATCCTCAGGGGGCGTAAAACTGTTTTTT
TRBD1	TRBV3-1/TRBV3-2	TRBJ2-7	-	CASSQKGAHEQYF	TGTGCCAGCAGCCAAAAGGGGGCCCACGAGCAGTACTTC
-	TRBV2	TRBJ2-1	-	CASSVSLSSYNEQFF	TGTGCCAGCAGTGTAAGTCTCAGCTCCTACAATGAGCAGTTCTTC